The clone carrying this TCR beta chain was recorded a few times. As yet, its antigen is unknown. The entry originates in a study of blood T cells in healthy people across ages. Study-level results: Among long-lived donors, naive CD4+ cells were more numerous and diversity higher than in aged donors.

With a J-beta primer mix and a sample-barcoded 5' primer, a second PCR ran about 6 to 11 cycles. MiXCR was run by TCRdb on the 5' RACE reads, yielding one entry per CDR3 protein. The sample gives about a million distinct CDR3 sequences, about 51% of which show up once; about 21% is in the top ten. V was cut by 9 bases and J by 0 bases, with 17 bases left in between. The CDR3 is made up of 15 amino acids. From germline, CDR1 is MNHEY and CDR2 SVGEGT. The clonotype originates from a woman aged 55-70 years in good health. The V call is TRBV6-2 or TRBV6-3, the J call TRBJ2-5; the D call may be TRBD1 or TRBD2 (5 bases each). What was sequenced was blood. The CDR3, as DNA: TGTGCCAGAAGAGGTGAGGGGCGAAACCAAGAGACCCAGTACTTC. Its translation is CARRGEGRNQETQYF.